The 7 T cell receptor beta chains below were found in one sample sequenced in a study of T cell responses to AZD1222 COVID-19 vaccine. Assay: immunoSEQ multiplex PCR; the TCRdb copy retains only in-frame clones and omits some. This table holds some 120,000 clones, 80% to 90% found once. The sample in question was peripheral blood, obtained on day 0 of AZD1222 vaccination. The receptors here all came from an adult in good health.

V gene TRBV19 combines with J gene TRBJ1-5; 10 nucleotides line up with TRBD1. Trimming at V came to 4 bases and at J to 3 bases, leaving 3 bases not matched to a gene. This CDR3 is 15 amino acids long. Per germline, CDR1 LNHDA and CDR2 SQIVND (reference sequence). CDR3 protein: CASSRGQGNNQPQHF. DNA of the CDR3: TGTGCCAGTAGTAGGGGACAGGGGAACAATCAGCCCCAGCATTTT.

The J gene is TRBJ1-1, the V gene TRBV18; no reliable D call. The CDR3 loop spans 14 amino acids. V was pared by 3 bases and J by 3 bases, with 11 bases between. CDR1 is KGHSH, CDR2 LQKENI, per germline. The CDR3 loop reads CASSPGQRYTEAFF. The CDR3, as DNA: TGTGCCAGCTCACCTGGGCAGAGGTACACTGAAGCTTTCTTT.

The chain has TRBV5-1 and TRBJ2-1; TRBD2 matches 14 bases. The germline CDR1 and CDR2 sequences are SGHRS and YFSETQ. Losses at the gene ends were 3 bases for V and 6 bases for J; bases not matched to a gene: 5. CDR3 size: 16 residues. CDR3 DNA sequence: TGCGCCAGCAGCTACACCGGGACTAGCGGGGGCAATGAGCAGTTCTTC. Its translation: CASSYTGTSGGNEQFF.

The rearrangement joins TRBV24-1 to TRBJ1-5, with 8 bases aligning to TRBD1. CDR3 size: 15 residues. The germline gives CDR1 KGHDR, CDR2 SFDVKD. Trimming cost V 0 bases and J 7 bases; bases outside gene matches: 4. The CDR3 reads CATSDLRAGGQPQHF. The CDR3 DNA sequence: TGTGCCACCAGTGATTTGAGGGCAGGGGGCCAGCCCCAGCATTTT.

CDR3 protein: CASSLAITGIYGYTF. The CDR3 DNA follows: TGTGCCAGCAGCTTAGCGATAACAGGGATTTATGGCTACACCTTC. The chain employs TRBV7-2 and TRBJ1-2; D may be TRBD1 (6 bases). Germline V gene data show CDR1 as SGHTA and CDR2 as FQGNSA. CDR3 length: 15 amino acids. V lost 0 bases and J lost 5, with 13 bases in between.

This rearrangement joins TRBV16 to TRBJ1-1; no clear D gene. Deletions cut 0 bases from V and 3 bases from J, with 11 bases between. The CDR3 is made up of 15 amino acids. The V gene's germline CDR1 is KGHSY and CDR2 FQNENV. For the CDR3, the DNA is TGTGCCAGCAGCCAATCTAATCCATCGGACACTGAAGCTTTCTTT. Encoded protein: CASSQSNPSDTEAFF.

The chain links TRBV27 to TRBJ1-2; D is possibly TRBD1 (5 bases). The V and J ends lost 5 bases and 5 bases respectively, with 15 bases between them. Germline lookup yields CDR1 MNHEY and CDR2 SMNVEV (reference sequence). CDR3 length equals 14 residues. For the CDR3, the DNA is TGTGCCAGCAGTACCCGGGACGGACTATATGGCTACACCTTC. Its translation is CASSTRDGLYGYTF.